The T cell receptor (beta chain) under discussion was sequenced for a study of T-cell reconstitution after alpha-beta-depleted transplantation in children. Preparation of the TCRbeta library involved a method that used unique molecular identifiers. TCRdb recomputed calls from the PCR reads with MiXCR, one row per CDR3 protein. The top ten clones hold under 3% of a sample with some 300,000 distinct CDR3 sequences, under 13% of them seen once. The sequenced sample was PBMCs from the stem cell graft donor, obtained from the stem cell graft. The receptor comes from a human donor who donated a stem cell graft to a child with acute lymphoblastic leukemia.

CDR3 DNA sequence: TGTGCCAGCAGTCTCGCTAGGGTTCACTACGAGCAGTACTTC. As protein: CASSLARVHYEQYF. The chain has TRBV27 and TRBJ2-7; no clear D gene. CDR1 is MNHEY and CDR2 is SMNVEV in the germline V gene (reference sequence). V was pared by 5 bases and J by 3 bases, with 14 bases between. This CDR3 comprises 14 residues.